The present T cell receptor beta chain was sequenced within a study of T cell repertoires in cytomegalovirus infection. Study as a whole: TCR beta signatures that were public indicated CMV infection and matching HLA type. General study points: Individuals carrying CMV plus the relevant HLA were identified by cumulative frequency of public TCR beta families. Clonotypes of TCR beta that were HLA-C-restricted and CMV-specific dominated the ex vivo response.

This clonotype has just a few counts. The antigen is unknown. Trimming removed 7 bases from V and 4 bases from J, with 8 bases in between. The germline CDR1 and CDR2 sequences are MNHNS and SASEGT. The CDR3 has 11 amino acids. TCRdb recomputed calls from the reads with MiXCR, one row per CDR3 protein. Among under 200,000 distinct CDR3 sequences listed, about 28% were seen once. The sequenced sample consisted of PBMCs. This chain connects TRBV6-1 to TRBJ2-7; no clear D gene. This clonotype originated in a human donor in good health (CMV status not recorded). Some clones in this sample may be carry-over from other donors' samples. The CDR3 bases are TGTGCCAGCACCAGCTTATACGAGCAGTACTTC. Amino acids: CASTSLYEQYF.